This paragraph covers one T cell receptor (beta chain) sequence. UMI-labeled 5' RACE yielded the TRB cDNA libraries. TCRdb re-called the 5' RACE reads and shows each CDR3 protein once, DNA omitted. The table lists roughly 25,000 distinct CDR3 sequences. The source of the sample is a study of CXCR3-negative and CXCR3-positive naive CD8 T cells. The CDR3 length is 13 residues. The germline gives CDR1 ENHRY, CDR2 SYGVKD. The sequenced sample consisted of naive CXCR3- CD8+ T cells from blood. Subset denoted: CD45RO-CCR7+CD27+CD95- naive CD8+ T cells lacking CXCR3 (TNR3-). The receptor comes from a human donor in good health. Some clones in this sample may be carry-over from other donors' samples. This rearrangement joins TRBV10-3 to TRBJ2-3; checking the TCRdb D call of TRBD1 is not possible without DNA. CDR3 amino acids: CAISHDRGDTQYF.